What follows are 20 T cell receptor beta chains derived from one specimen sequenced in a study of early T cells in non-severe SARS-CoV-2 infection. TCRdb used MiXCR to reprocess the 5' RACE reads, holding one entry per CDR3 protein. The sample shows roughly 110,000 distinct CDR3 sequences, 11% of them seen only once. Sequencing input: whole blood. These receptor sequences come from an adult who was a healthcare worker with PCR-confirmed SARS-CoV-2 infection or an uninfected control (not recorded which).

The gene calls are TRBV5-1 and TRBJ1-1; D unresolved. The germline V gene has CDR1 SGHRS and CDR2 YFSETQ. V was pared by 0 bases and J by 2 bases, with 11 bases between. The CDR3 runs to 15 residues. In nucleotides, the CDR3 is TGCGCCAGCAGCTTGGGAGTCACTCTCAACACTGAAGCTTTCTTT. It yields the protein CASSLGVTLNTEAFF.

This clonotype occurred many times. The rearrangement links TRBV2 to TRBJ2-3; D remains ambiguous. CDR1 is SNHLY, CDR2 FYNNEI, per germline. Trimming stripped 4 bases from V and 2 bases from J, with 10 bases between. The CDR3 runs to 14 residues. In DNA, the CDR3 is TGTGCCAGCAGTGTGATGCCAAACACAGATACGCAGTATTTT. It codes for CASSVMPNTDTQYF.

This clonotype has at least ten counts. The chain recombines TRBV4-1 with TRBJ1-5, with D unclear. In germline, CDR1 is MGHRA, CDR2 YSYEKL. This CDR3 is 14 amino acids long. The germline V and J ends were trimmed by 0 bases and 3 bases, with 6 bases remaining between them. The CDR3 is CASSQELPNQPQHF. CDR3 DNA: TGCGCCAGCAGCCAAGAACTCCCCAATCAGCCCCAGCATTTT.

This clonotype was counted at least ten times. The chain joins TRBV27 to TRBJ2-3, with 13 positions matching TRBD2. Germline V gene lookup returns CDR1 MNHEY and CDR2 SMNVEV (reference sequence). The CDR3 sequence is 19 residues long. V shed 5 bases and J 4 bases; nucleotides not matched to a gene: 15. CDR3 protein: CASSLLSSGTSGTADTQYF. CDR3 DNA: TGTGCCAGCAGTCTCCTCTCCTCCGGGACTAGCGGGACTGCAGATACGCAGTATTTT.

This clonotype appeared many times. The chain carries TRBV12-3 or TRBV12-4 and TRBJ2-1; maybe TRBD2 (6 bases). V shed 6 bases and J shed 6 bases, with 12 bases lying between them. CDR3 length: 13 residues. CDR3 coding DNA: TGTGCCAGCAGACCTCCGGGACTCAATGAGCAGTTCTTC. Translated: CASRPPGLNEQFF.

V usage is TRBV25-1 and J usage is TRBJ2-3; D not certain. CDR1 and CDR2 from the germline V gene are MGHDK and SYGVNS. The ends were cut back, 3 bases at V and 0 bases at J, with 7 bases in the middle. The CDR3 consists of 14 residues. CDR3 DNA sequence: TGTGCCAGCAGTGATCGAGCTAGCACAGATACGCAGTATTTT. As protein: CASSDRASTDTQYF.

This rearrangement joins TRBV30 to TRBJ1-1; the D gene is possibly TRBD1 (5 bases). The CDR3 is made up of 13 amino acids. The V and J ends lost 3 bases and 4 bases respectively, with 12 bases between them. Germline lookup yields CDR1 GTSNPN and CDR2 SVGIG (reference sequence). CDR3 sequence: CAWSPKGSTEAFF. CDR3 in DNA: TGTGCCTGGAGCCCAAAGGGGTCCACTGAAGCTTTCTTT.

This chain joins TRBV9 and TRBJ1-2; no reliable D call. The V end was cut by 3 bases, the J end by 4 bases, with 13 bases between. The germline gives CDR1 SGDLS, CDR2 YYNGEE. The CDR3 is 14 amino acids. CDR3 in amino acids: CASSAGGRTYGYTF. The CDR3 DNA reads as TGTGCCAGCAGCGCCGGCGGTAGGACCTATGGCTACACCTTC.

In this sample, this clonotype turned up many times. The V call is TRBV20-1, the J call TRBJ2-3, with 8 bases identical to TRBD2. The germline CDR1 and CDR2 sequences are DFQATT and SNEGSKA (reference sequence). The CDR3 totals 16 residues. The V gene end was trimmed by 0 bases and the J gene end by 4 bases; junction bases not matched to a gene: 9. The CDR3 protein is CSAREGAGVIADTQYF. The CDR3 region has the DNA TGCAGTGCTAGAGAGGGAGCGGGAGTAATTGCAGATACGCAGTATTTT.

The DNA of the CDR3 is TGTGCCAGCTCACCACCTTTAGGGGGTAGCTCCTACGAGCAGTACTTC. This sequence encodes CASSPPLGGSSYEQYF. J is TRBJ2-7 and V is TRBV18, with D possibly matching TRBD1 (6 bases). Looked up from germline, CDR1 is KGHSH and CDR2 is LQKENI. This CDR3 region has 16 residues. V lost 0 bases and J 0 bases, leaving 12 bases between the germline ends.

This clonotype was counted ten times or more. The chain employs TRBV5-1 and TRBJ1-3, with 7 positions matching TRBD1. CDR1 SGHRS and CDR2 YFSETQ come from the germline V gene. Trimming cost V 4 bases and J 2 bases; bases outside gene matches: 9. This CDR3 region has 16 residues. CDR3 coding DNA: TGCGCCAGCAGCAGGGAGTGGACAGGCCCTGGAAACACCATATATTTT. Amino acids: CASSREWTGPGNTIYF.

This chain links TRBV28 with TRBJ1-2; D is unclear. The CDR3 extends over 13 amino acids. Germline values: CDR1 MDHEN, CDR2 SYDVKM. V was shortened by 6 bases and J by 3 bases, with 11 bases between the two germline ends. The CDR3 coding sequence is TGTGCCAGCAGGGCCACAACTGACTATGGCTACACCTTC. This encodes CASRATTDYGYTF.

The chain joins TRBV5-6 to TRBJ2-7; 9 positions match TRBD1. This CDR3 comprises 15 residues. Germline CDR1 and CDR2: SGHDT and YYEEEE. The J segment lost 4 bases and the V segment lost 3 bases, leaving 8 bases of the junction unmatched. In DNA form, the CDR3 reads TGTGCCAGCAGCTGGGCCGGGACAGGGCGGTACGAGCAGTACTTC. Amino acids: CASSWAGTGRYEQYF.

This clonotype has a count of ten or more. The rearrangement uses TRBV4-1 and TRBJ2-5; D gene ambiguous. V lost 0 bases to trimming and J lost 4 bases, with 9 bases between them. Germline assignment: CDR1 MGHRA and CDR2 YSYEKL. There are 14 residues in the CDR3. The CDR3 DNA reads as TGCGCCAGCAGCCAAGACGGCGTCTCAGAGACCCAGTACTTC. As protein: CASSQDGVSETQYF.

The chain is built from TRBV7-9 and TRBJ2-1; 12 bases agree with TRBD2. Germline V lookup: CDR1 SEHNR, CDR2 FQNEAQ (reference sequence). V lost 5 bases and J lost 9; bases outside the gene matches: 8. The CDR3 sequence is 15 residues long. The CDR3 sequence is CASSTRLAGVSEQFF. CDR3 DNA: TGTGCCAGCAGCACCCGACTAGCGGGAGTTAGTGAGCAGTTCTTC.

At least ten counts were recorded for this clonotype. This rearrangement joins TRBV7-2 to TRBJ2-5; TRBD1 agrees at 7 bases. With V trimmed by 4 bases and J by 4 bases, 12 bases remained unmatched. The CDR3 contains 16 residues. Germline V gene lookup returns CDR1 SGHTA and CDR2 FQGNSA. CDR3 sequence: CASSSAAQGVLETQYF. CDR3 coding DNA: TGTGCCAGCAGCTCCGCTGCTCAGGGGGTTTTAGAGACCCAGTACTTC. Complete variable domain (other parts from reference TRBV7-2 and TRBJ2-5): GAGVSQSPSNKVTEKGKDVELRCDPISGHTALYWYRQSLGQGLEFLIYFQGNSAPDKSGLPSDRFSAERTGGSVSTLTIQRTQQEDSAVYLCASSSAAQGVLETQYFGPGTRLLVL.

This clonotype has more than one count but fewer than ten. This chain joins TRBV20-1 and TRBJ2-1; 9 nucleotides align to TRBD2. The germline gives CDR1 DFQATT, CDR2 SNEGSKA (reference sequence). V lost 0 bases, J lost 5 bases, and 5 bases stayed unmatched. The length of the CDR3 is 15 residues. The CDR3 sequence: CSARDRAGGDNEQFF. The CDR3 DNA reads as TGCAGTGCTAGAGACCGGGCGGGAGGGGACAATGAGCAGTTCTTC.

CDR3 amino acids: CSAPVLAGIYNEQFF. The DNA for the CDR3 is TGCAGTGCCCCCGTACTAGCGGGTATTTACAATGAGCAGTTCTTC. The genes are TRBV20-1 and TRBJ2-1; 9 positions match TRBD2. The length of the CDR3 is 15 residues. V lost 6 bases, J lost 4 bases, and 10 bases stayed unmatched. Germline CDR1 is DFQATT and CDR2 is SNEGSKA (reference sequence).

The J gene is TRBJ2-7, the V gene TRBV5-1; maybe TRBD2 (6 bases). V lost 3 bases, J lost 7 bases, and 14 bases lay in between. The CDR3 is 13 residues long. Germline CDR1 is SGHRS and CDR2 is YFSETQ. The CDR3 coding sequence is TGCGCCAGCAGCTCCCAAGGAGGGGCGGAGCAGTACTTC. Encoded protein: CASSSQGGAEQYF.

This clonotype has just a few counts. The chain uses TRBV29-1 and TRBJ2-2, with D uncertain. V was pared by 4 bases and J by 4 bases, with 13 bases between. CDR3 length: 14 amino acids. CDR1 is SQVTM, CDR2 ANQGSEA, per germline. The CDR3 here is CSVAPPYGTGELFF. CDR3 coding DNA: TGCAGCGTTGCCCCCCCTTATGGCACCGGGGAGCTGTTTTTT.